What follows are 23 T cell receptor beta chains derived from one specimen sequenced in a study of blood T cell repertoires in COVID-19. Clones were sequenced by immunoSEQ multiplex PCR, and TCRdb holds only the in-frame ones, with some missing. The sample has roughly 180,000 clones; roughly 80% are singletons. The sequencing sample was made of PBMCs or T cells enriched from blood (not recorded which). The origin of the receptors is a middle-aged man who had recovered from COVID-19.

The chain couples TRBV7-2 to TRBJ1-1; no firm D call. CDR1 and CDR2 (germline): SGHTA, FQGNSA. V gave up 5 bases and J gave up 3 bases, with 16 bases separating them. This CDR3 contains 15 residues. The CDR3 bases are TGTGCCAGCAGCCTCATGACGGGTCTACACACTGAAGCTTTCTTT. It is translated as CASSLMTGLHTEAFF.

The rearrangement uses TRBV11-2 and TRBJ2-3; D perhaps matches TRBD1 (6 bases). The CDR3 contains 15 residues. The germline V gene encodes CDR1 SGHAT and CDR2 FQNNGV. V was shortened by 2 bases and J by 2 bases, with 11 bases between the two germline ends. The chain's CDR3 is CASSLRGHNTDTQYF. DNA for the CDR3: TGTGCCAGCAGCTTACGGGGACATAACACAGATACGCAGTATTTT.

This chain connects TRBV5-4 to TRBJ2-3; D not resolved. The V and J ends lost 0 bases and 2 bases respectively, with 7 bases between them. The CDR3 spans 14 residues. Germline V gives CDR1 SGHNT, CDR2 YYREEE (reference sequence). This CDR3 is CASSLDSNTDTQYF. The CDR3 region has the DNA TGTGCCAGCAGCTTGGACTCAAACACAGATACGCAGTATTTT.

The chain uses TRBV9 and TRBJ1-3, with D unclear. V lost 1 base and J lost 4, with 12 bases in between. CDR3 length equals 15 residues. The germline V gene has CDR1 SGDLS and CDR2 YYNGEE. The CDR3 DNA sequence: TGTGCCAGCAGCGTACTGGACTCCCCCGGAAACACCATATATTTT. Residues: CASSVLDSPGNTIYF.

The chain recombines TRBV3-1 (or the pseudogene TRBV3-2) with TRBJ1-2, with a possible D match to TRBD1 (6 bases). V was cut by 2 bases and J by 7 bases, with 17 bases left in between. Germline assignment: CDR1 LGHDT and CDR2 YNNKEL (reference sequence). This CDR3 has 15 amino acids. The CDR3 protein is CASSQRNRAAGGYTF. CDR3 DNA: TGTGCCAGCAGCCAACGCAACAGGGCCGCGGGTGGCTACACCTTC.

The chain uses TRBV6-5 and TRBJ2-2; D is unresolved. This CDR3 comprises 13 residues. Germline loops: CDR1 MNHEY, CDR2 SVGAGI. Deletions cut 6 bases from V and 8 bases from J, with 13 bases between. This chain's CDR3 is CASSTSEHGELFF. CDR3 sequence (DNA): TGTGCCAGCAGCACCTCGGAGCATGGGGAGCTGTTTTTT.

This chain uses TRBV25-1 with TRBJ1-3; D is ambiguous. This CDR3 is built from 16 residues. Germline V gives CDR1 MGHDK, CDR2 SYGVNS. Trimming pared 3 bases from V and 0 bases from J, leaving 12 bases between. CDR3 in amino acids: CASSEAGLFSGNTIYF. CDR3 nucleotides: TGTGCCAGCAGTGAGGCAGGTTTATTCTCTGGAAACACCATATATTTT.

Only a few counts were recorded for this clone. This rearrangement joins TRBV18 to TRBJ1-1; D is undetermined. This CDR3 is 13 amino acids long. Looked up from germline, CDR1 is KGHSH and CDR2 is LQKENI. Trimming removed 2 bases from V and 8 bases from J, with 12 bases in between. Written as DNA, the CDR3 is TGTGCCAGCTCACCAAGAGGGTTGGAAGAAGCTTTCTTT. It specifies CASSPRGLEEAFF.

The J gene is TRBJ1-1, the V gene TRBV5-6, with D perhaps TRBD1 (5 bases). Germline CDR1 reads SGHDT; CDR2 reads YYEEEE. CDR3 length equals 12 residues. Trimming removed 1 base from V and 7 bases from J, with 8 bases in between. The DNA for the CDR3 is TGTGCCAGCAGCTTGCCGGGGGGTGAAGCTTTCTTT. It codes for CASSLPGGEAFF.

J is TRBJ2-5 and V is TRBV19, with a weak D call TRBD2 (6 bases). The CDR3 contains 15 residues. Trimming removed 3 bases at V and 4 bases at J, with 15 bases between. Germline CDR1 is LNHDA and CDR2 is SQIVND (reference sequence). CDR3 loop: CASSILMGGSETQYF. In DNA form, the CDR3 reads TGTGCCAGTAGTATTTTGATGGGGGGATCAGAGACCCAGTACTTC.

This clone has a single count. J is TRBJ2-7 and V is TRBV6-2 or TRBV6-3; no clear D gene. The germline gives CDR1 MNHEY, CDR2 SVGEGT. The CDR3 length is 14 residues. V lost 0 bases and J lost 0, with 6 bases in between. The CDR3 protein is CASSYSAFSYEQYF. CDR3 sequence (DNA): TGTGCCAGCAGTTACTCGGCCTTCTCCTACGAGCAGTACTTC.

The chain is built from TRBV19 and TRBJ1-6; 7 nucleotides agree with TRBD1. Losses at the gene ends were 4 bases for V and 7 bases for J; bases not matched to a gene: 4. CDR1 is LNHDA, CDR2 SQIVND, per germline (reference sequence). The CDR3 has 14 residues. In nucleotides, the CDR3 is TGTGCCAGTAGTAAGGGACAGAGAAATTCACCCCTCCACTTT. Amino acid sequence: CASSKGQRNSPLHF.

The chain employs TRBV12-3 or TRBV12-4 and TRBJ2-2; maybe TRBD1 (6 bases). V was cut by 7 bases and J by 6 bases, with 12 bases left in between. This CDR3 contains 13 residues. In DNA, the CDR3 is TGTGCCAGCACCGTACAGGGATCCGGGGAGCTGTTTTTT. Its translation is CASTVQGSGELFF.

The genes are TRBV29-1 and TRBJ1-1; TRBD1 is a possible D gene (6 bases). Germline-derived CDR1 and CDR2 are SQVTM and ANQGSEA. This CDR3 is built from 13 residues. Trimming removed 8 bases at V and 2 bases at J, with 15 bases between. CDR3 sequence reads: CSSRGGPNTEAFF. The CDR3 region has the DNA TGCAGCTCCCGGGGGGGGCCTAACACTGAAGCTTTCTTT.

The chain couples TRBV28 to TRBJ1-4, with TRBD1 identical over 7 bases. Germline CDR1 reads MDHEN; CDR2 reads SYDVKM. The CDR3 contains 15 residues. Unmatched junction bases numbered 9, after V lost 6 bases and J lost 5 bases. The CDR3 here is CASSQTGIGNEKLFF. CDR3 nucleotide sequence: TGTGCCAGCAGCCAGACAGGGATAGGGAATGAAAAACTGTTTTTT.

The chain has TRBV7-8 and TRBJ1-4, with 11 nucleotides matching TRBD1. The V gene's germline CDR1 is SGHVS and CDR2 FQNEAQ. With 6 bases clipped from V and 7 bases from J, the junction kept 13 bases outside the gene matches. The CDR3 length is 17 residues. The CDR3 reads CASRTGTGGESSEKLFF. CDR3 nucleotide sequence: TGTGCCAGCAGAACAGGGACAGGGGGAGAATCTAGTGAAAAACTGTTTTTT.

The chain joins TRBV5-1 to TRBJ1-5, with 9 bases identical to TRBD1. This CDR3 has 15 amino acids. Germline V lookup: CDR1 SGHRS, CDR2 YFSETQ. V lost 4 bases and J lost 2; bases outside the gene matches: 4. The CDR3 spells CASSRTGVGNQPQHF. The CDR3 region has the DNA TGCGCCAGCAGCCGGACAGGGGTTGGCAATCAGCCCCAGCATTTT. The variable domain in full, with the rest retrieved from reference TRBV5-1 and TRBJ1-5, is KAGVTQTPRYLIKTRGQQVTLSCSPISGHRSVSWYQQTPGQGLQFLFEYFSETQRNKGNFPGRFSGRQFSNSRSEMNVSTLELGDSALYLCASSRTGVGNQPQHFGDGTRLSIL.

The chain couples TRBV6-5 to TRBJ2-5; D remains ambiguous. The V and J ends lost 6 bases and 4 bases respectively, with 9 bases between them. CDR1 is MNHEY, CDR2 SVGAGI, per germline. This CDR3 region has 12 residues. The CDR3 sequence: CASSPYGETQYF. The CDR3 nucleotides are TGTGCCAGCAGCCCCTACGGAGAGACCCAGTACTTC.

The rearrangement joins TRBV18 to TRBJ2-5, with TRBD2 identical over 7 bases. V trimming: 8 bases; J trimming: 1 base; junction bases outside the gene matches: 4. CDR1 and CDR2 (germline): KGHSH, LQKENI. This CDR3 comprises 13 residues. The CDR3 protein is CASTSGVQETQYF. As DNA, the CDR3 is TGTGCCAGCACGAGCGGGGTCCAAGAGACCCAGTACTTC.

The chain uses TRBV3-1 (or the pseudogene TRBV3-2) and TRBJ2-2, with TRBD1 identical over 11 bases. The V and J ends lost 5 bases and 6 bases, in that order; junction bases with no gene match: 5. CDR3 length equals 15 residues. Germline CDR1 reads LGHDT; CDR2 reads YNNKEL (reference sequence). The CDR3 region is CASSILGQGAGELFF. The CDR3 DNA sequence: TGTGCCAGCAGCATTTTGGGACAGGGGGCCGGGGAGCTGTTTTTT.

Points on this clone: This sample also contains other DNA sequences that code for the same CDR3. This chain links TRBV18 with TRBJ2-3; 12 nucleotides line up with TRBD2. Germline lookup yields CDR1 KGHSH and CDR2 LQKENI. This CDR3 contains 16 residues. V was pared by 1 base and J by 1 base, with 0 bases of the junction left unmatched. CDR3 coding DNA: TGTGCCAGCTCACCACGACTAGCGGGGGGCACAGATACGCAGTATTTT. Protein: CASSPRLAGGTDTQYF.

The chain combines TRBV7-9 with TRBJ2-5; D perhaps matches TRBD1 (6 bases). The CDR3 consists of 14 residues. Germline-derived CDR1 and CDR2 are SEHNR and FQNEAQ (reference sequence). V lost 1 base and J lost 5, with 11 bases in between. CDR3 sequence (DNA): TGTGCCAGCAGCTTAGTGGGGGCAGGGGAGACCCAGTACTTC. Protein product: CASSLVGAGETQYF.

The V gene is TRBV7-3, the J gene TRBJ2-5, with 9 bases that match TRBD2. The junction had 6 bases not matched to a gene; V was cut back by 5 bases and J by 5 bases. The CDR3 has 14 residues. Per germline, CDR1 SGHTA and CDR2 FQGTGA. The CDR3 loop is CASSRGGALETQYF. The CDR3 bases are TGTGCCAGCAGCCGCGGGGGGGCCCTGGAGACCCAGTACTTC.